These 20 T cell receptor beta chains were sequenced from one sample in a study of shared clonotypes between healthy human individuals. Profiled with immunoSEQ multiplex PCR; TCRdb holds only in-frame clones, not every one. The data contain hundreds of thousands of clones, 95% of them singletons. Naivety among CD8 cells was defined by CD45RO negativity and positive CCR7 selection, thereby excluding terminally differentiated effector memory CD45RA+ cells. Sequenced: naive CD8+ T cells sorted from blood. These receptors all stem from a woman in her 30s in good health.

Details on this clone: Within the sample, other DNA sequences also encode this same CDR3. Here the CDR3 DNA reads TGTGCCAGCAGTTTGGGTGTGTACGAGCAGTACTTC. Translated, it gives CASSLGVYEQYF. The chain has TRBV28 and TRBJ2-7; D is ambiguous. Germline V gives CDR1 MDHEN, CDR2 SYDVKM. Between the trimmed V and J ends, which lost 3 bases and 4 bases, there was a span of 7 bases. CDR3 length: 12 residues.

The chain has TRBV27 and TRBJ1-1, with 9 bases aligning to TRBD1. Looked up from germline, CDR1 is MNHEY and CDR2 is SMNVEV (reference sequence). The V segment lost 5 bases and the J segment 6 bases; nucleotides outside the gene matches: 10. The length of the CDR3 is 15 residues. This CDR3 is CASSPAGTGLPEAFF. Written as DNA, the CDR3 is TGTGCCAGCAGTCCAGCCGGGACAGGGCTTCCTGAAGCTTTCTTT.

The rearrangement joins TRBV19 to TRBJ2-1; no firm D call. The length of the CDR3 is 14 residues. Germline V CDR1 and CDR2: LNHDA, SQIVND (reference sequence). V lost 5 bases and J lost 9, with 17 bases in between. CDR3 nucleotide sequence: TGTGCCAGTAGTCCGTTTGGGCCCACGGGTGAGCAGTTCTTC. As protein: CASSPFGPTGEQFF. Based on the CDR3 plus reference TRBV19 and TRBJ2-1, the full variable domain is DGGITQSPKYLFRKEGQNVTLSCEQNLNHDAMYWYRQDPGQGLRLIYYSQIVNDFQKGDIAEGYSVSREKKESFPLTVTSAQKNPTAFYLCASSPFGPTGEQFFGPGTRLTVL.

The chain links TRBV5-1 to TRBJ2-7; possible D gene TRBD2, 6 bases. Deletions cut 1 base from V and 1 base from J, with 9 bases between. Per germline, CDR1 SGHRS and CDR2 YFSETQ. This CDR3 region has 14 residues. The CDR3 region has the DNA TGCGCCAGCAGCTTGAACGGGAGATCCTACGAGCAGTACTTC. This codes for CASSLNGRSYEQYF.

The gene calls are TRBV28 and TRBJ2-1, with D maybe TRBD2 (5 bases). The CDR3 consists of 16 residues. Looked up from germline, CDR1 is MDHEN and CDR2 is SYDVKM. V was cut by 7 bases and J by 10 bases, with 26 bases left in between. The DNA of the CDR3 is TGTGCCAGCACCAACACCCGCAAGACTCCCGGCGGGGAGCAGTTCTTC. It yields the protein CASTNTRKTPGGEQFF.

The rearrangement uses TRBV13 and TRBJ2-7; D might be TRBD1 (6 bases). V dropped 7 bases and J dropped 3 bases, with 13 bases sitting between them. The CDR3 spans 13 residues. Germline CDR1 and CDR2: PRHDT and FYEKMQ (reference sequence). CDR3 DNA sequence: TGTGCCAGCATGATCTCAGGGGACTACGAGCAGTACTTC. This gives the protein CASMISGDYEQYF.

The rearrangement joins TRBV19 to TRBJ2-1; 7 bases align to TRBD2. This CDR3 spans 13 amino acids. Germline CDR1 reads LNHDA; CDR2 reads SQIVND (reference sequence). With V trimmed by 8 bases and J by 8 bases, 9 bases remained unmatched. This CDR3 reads CASREGLLDEQFF. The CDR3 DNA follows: TGTGCCAGTCGAGAGGGACTACTCGATGAGCAGTTCTTC.

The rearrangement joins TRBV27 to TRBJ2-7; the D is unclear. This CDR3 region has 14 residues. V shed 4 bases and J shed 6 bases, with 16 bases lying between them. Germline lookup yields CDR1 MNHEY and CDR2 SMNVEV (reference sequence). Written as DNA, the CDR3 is TGTGCCAGCAGTTCGGGCCCGTCCTCGAGCGAGCAGTACTTC. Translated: CASSSGPSSSEQYF.

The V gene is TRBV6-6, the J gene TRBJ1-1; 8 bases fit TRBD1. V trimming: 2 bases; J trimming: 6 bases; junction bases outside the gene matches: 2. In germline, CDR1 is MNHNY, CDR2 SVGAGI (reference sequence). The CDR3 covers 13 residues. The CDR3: CASSYNRGAEAFF. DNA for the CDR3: TGTGCCAGCAGTTACAACAGGGGGGCTGAAGCTTTCTTT.

CDR3 DNA sequence: TGTGCCATCAGTCCAGAGATCTCCTACAATGAGCAGTTCTTC. Translated: CAISPEISYNEQFF. The V and J genes are TRBV10-3 and TRBJ2-1; D unclear. Germline CDR1 ENHRY, CDR2 SYGVKD. This CDR3 contains 14 residues. Trimming removed 5 bases at V and 0 bases at J, with 8 bases between.

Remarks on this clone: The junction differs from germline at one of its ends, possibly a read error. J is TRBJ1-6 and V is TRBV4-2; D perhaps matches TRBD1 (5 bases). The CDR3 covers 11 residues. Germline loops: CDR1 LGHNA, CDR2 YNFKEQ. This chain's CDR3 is CASSQGPRFRF. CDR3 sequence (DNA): TGTGCCAGCAGCCAGGGACCGCGATTTCGCTTT.

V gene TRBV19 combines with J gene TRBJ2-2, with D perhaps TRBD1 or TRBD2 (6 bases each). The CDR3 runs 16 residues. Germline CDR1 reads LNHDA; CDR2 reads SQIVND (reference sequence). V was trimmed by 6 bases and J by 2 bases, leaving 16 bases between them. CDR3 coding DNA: TGTGCCAGTAGACCCCGAGGGGGGTCAAACACCGGGGAGCTGTTTTTT. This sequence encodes CASRPRGGSNTGELFF.

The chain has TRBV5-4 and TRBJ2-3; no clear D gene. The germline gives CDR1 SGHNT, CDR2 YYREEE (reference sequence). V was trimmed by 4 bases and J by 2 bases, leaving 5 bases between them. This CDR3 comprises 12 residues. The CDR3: CASSAFTDTQYF. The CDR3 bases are TGTGCCAGCAGCGCGTTCACAGATACGCAGTATTTT.

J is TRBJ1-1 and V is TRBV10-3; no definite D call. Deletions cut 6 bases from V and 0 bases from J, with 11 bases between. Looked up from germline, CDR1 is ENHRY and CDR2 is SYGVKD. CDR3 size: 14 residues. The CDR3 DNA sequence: TGTGCCATCAGGGTCCCCGGGATGAACACTGAAGCTTTCTTT. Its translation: CAIRVPGMNTEAFF.

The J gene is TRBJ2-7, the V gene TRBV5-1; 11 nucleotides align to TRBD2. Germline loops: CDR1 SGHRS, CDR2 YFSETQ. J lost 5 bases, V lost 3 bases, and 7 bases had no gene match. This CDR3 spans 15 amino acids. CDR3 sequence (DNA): TGCGCCAGCAGCTGGACGAATAGCGGGAGGGACGAGCAGTACTTC. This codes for CASSWTNSGRDEQYF.

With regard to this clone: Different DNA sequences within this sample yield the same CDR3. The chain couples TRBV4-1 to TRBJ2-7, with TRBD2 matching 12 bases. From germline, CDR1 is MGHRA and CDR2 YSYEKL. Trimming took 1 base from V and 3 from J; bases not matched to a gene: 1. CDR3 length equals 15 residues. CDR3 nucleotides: TGCGCCAGCAGCCAAGGACTAGCGGGGGACTACGAGCAGTACTTC. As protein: CASSQGLAGDYEQYF.

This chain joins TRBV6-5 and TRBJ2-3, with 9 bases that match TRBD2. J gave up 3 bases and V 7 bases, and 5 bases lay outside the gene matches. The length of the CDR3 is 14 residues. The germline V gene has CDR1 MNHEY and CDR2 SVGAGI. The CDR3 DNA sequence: TGTGCCAGCATGGGGCTAGCGGGAACAGATACGCAGTATTTT. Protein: CASMGLAGTDTQYF.

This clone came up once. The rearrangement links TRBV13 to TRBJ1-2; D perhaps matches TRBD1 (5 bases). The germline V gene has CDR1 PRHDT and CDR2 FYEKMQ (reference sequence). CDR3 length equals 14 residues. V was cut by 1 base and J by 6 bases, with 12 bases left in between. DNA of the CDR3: TGTGCCAGCAGCTTAGCAGGGAATCTTGATGGCTACACCTTC. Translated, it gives CASSLAGNLDGYTF.

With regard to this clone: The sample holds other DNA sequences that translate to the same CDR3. For the CDR3, the DNA is TGTGCCAGCAGTCTCGGACAGGGCAATCAGCCCCAGCATTTT. Translating it yields CASSLGQGNQPQHF. The chain joins TRBV28 to TRBJ1-5; 7 bases line up with TRBD1. The CDR3 covers 14 residues. After removal of 5 bases from V and 2 bases from J, the junction contained 3 bases not matched to a gene. Per germline, CDR1 MDHEN and CDR2 SYDVKM.

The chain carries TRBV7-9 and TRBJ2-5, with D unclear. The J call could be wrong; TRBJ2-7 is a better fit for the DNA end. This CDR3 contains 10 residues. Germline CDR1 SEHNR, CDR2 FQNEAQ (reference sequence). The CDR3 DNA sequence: TGTGCCAGCAGAGAATACGAGCAGTACTTC. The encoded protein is CASREYEQYF.